This T cell receptor beta chain emerged from a study of blood T cell repertoires in COVID-19. Trimming stripped 4 bases from V and 5 bases from J, with 9 bases between. Germline values: CDR1 MNHEY, CDR2 SVGEGT. This CDR3 region has 13 residues. Profiling relied on immunoSEQ multiplex PCR, and the TCRdb table lists in-frame clones only, not all of them. The table lists 210,000 or so clones, less than 90% of them singletons. The sequence came from a woman aged 50 to 60 with acute or convalescent COVID-19. Input material: peripheral blood. This chain connects TRBV6-2 or TRBV6-3 to TRBJ2-4; D perhaps matches TRBD2 (5 bases). DNA for the CDR3: TGTGCCAGCAGTTTCGGGGTGGAAAACATTCAGTACTTC. Translating it yields CASSFGVENIQYF.